This is a list of T cell receptor beta chains from one sample in a study of T cells in localized non-small cell lung cancer. The protocol was immunoSEQ multiplex PCR, while the TCRdb copy is restricted to in-frame clones and leaves out a portion. Of fewer than 12,000 clones in the sample, about three quarters are singletons; the top ten hold under 35%. This specimen consisted of peripheral blood, obtained before any cancer treatment. The receptors were sampled from a male donor older than 55 with stage I lung adenocarcinoma. Each CDR3 is given with its conserved first and last residue. The D gene is left open where the match is weak. Size tells how often a clone was seen (once, few, many) or the class of an expanded clone, and some rows leave it out.

clone_size	d_call	j_call	v_call	cdr3_nt	cdr3_aa
.	TRBD1	TRBJ1-6	TRBV25-1	TGTGCCAGCAGTGACCCTAGACAGGGGGCTCATAGGGCACCCCTCCACTTT	CASSDPRQGAHRAPLHF
few	.	TRBJ1-5	TRBV4-2	TGTGCCAGCAGCCAAGACCTCAAGCCCGATCAGCCCCAGCATTTT	CASSQDLKPDQPQHF
.	.	TRBJ2-2	TRBV2	TGTGCCAGCAGTGCTTACCTTTCGGCCGGGGAGCTGTTTTTT	CASSAYLSAGELFF
.	TRBD1	TRBJ1-5	TRBV13	TGTGCCAGCTGCTCCGGAAAAGGGACAGGGGGATGCAATCAGCCCCAGCATTTT	CASCSGKGTGGCNQPQHF
.	TRBD2	TRBJ2-7	TRBV28	TGTGCCAGCAGTTCCCGGGGGGGCAGTCCCTACGAGCAGTACTTC	CASSSRGGSPYEQYF
once	.	TRBJ2-6	TRBV9	TGTGCCAGCAGTCACTTACCAGAGTCTGGGGCCAACGTCCTGACTTTC	CASSHLPESGANVLTF
.	TRBD2	TRBJ2-5	TRBV10-3	TGTGCCATCGGGGGTAGCGGGGGCTTAGAGACCCAGTACTTC	CAIGGSGGLETQYF
.	TRBD2	TRBJ2-1	TRBV6-1	TGTGCCAGCAGCTCTGGCGGGGGGGCGCATGAGCAGTTCTTC	CASSSGGGAHEQFF
.	.	TRBJ1-1	TRBV5-8	TGTGCCAGCAGTTTTCCCGGGACTTCCTCAATGGGCGCTTTCTTT	CASSFPGTSSMGAFF
.	.	TRBJ2-1	TRBV9	TGTGCCAGCAGCCCAAGTAGTAACTCCTACAATGAGCAGTTCTTC	CASSPSSNSYNEQFF
few	.	TRBJ2-7	TRBV10-3	TGTGCCATCGGCGCGGACCTCTACGAGCAGTACTTC	CAIGADLYEQYF
.	TRBD2	TRBJ2-1	TRBV9	TGTGCCAGCAACTTAGCGGGGGCAAGGGATGAGCAGTTCTTC	CASNLAGARDEQFF
few	.	TRBJ2-5	TRBV5-5	TGTGCCAGCAGCTACGATGCGGAGACCCAGTACTTC	CASSYDAETQYF
.	.	TRBJ1-1	TRBV6-6	TGTGCCAGCAGTTCGAACGAATTCGAAGCTTTCTTT	CASSSNEFEAFF
.	TRBD1	TRBJ1-2	TRBV5-1	TGCGCCAGCAGCTTGGGGAGAAATGGGGGCAGGGGGCTCGTCGACTATGGCTACACCTTC	CASSLGRNGGRGLVDYGYTF
.	.	TRBJ2-7	TRBV7-7	TGTGCTAGCAGCTTAAACCCGGGGGGCATCGACGAGCAGTACTTC	CASSLNPGGIDEQYF
.	.	TRBJ2-2	TRBV15	TGTGCCACCAGCAGATCTCCCTACTTCTCGAACACCGGGGAGCTGTTTTTT	CATSRSPYFSNTGELFF
.	TRBD2	TRBJ2-2	TRBV6-5	TGTGCCAGCAGTTCCGGGGCTAGCGGGGGTAGGGAGCTGTTTTTT	CASSSGASGGRELFF
.	.	TRBJ1-5	TRBV7-2	TGTGCCAGCAGCTTAGAGGCAGGGCTTCAGCCCCAGCATTTT	CASSLEAGLQPQHF
.	TRBD2	TRBJ2-5	TRBV7-2	TGTGCCAGCAGCTTATCTGTAGCGGGGGGGTCACAAGAGACCCAGTACTTC	CASSLSVAGGSQETQYF
few	.	TRBJ1-6	TRBV7-9	TGTGCCAGCAGCCTGGGACAATTCCCGAGTCCCCTCCACTTT	CASSLGQFPSPLHF
.	.	TRBJ1-5	TRBV7-2	TGTGCCAGCAGCTCACAGGGAAGCAATCAGCCCCAGCATTTT	CASSSQGSNQPQHF
.	.	TRBJ2-1	TRBV5-4	TGTGCCACCTGCAGGGACCAACTCACGTGTAGTGAGCAGTTCTTC	CATCRDQLTCSEQFF
.	.	TRBJ1-5	TRBV21-1	TGTGCCAGCAGCAAATTGGTGGGACGAGCCGCATATAGCAATCAGCCCCAGCATTTT	CASSKLVGRAAYSNQPQHF